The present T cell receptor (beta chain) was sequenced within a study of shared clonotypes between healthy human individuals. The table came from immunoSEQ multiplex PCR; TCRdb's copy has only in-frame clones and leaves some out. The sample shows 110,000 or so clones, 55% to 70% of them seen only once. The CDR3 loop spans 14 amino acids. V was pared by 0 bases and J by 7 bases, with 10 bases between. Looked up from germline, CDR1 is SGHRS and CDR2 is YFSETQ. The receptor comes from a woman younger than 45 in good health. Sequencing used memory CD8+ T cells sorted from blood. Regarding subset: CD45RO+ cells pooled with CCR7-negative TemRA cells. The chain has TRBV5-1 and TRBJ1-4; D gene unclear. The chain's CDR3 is CASSLGAFGEKLFF. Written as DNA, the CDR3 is TGCGCCAGCAGCTTGGGAGCCTTCGGTGAAAAACTGTTTTTT.